Given below is one TCR beta chain in context. Profiled with immunoSEQ multiplex PCR; TCRdb holds only in-frame clones, not every one. The data contain roughly 370,000 clones, about nine tenths of them seen just once; the ten biggest clones take up approximately 6.3%. This sample stems from a study of control samples from healthy donors and cancer patients. Deletions cut 5 bases from V and 7 bases from J, with 15 bases between. This CDR3 spans 13 amino acids. What was sequenced was PBMCs. The J gene is TRBJ2-7, the V gene TRBV12-3 or TRBV12-4; a possible D gene is TRBD2 (6 bases). This sequence was found in a man aged 35 to 55 with head and neck cancer. CDR3 DNA sequence: TGTGCCAGCAGTCTCCCCGGGGGAGAAGAGCAGTACTTC. Protein: CASSLPGGEEQYF.